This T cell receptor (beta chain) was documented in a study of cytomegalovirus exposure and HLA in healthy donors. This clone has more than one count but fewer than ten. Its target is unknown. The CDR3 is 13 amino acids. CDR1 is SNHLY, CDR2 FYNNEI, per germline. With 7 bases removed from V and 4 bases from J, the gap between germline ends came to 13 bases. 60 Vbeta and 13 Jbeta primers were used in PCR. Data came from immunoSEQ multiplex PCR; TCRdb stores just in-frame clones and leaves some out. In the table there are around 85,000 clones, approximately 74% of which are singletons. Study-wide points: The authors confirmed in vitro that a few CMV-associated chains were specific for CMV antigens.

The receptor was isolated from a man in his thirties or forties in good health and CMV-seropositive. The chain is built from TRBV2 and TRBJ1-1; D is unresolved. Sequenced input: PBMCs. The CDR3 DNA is TGTGCCAGCACCGACTTGGCGCGCACTGAAGCTTTCTTT. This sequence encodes CASTDLARTEAFF.